This record looks at one TCR beta chain sequence and its context. Its antigen remains unidentified. This specimen belongs to a study of cytomegalovirus exposure and HLA in healthy donors. Study conclusions and caveats: Per a later analysis, HLA-associated TCR beta chains showed more clonal expansion than other, equally common TCR beta chains. In a later analysis, V- and J-gene trimming of beta chains associated with a DCLRE1C missense variant, replicated independently. As confirmed in vitro, three CMV-associated chains were specific for CMV antigens.

The V segment lost 5 bases and the J segment 3 bases; nucleotides outside the gene matches: 7. From germline, CDR1 is SEHNR and CDR2 FQNEAQ (reference sequence). This CDR3 contains 14 residues. Healthy bone marrow donors made up the donor group. Primers for the PCR totalled 60 Vbeta and 13 Jbeta. Libraries were prepared by immunoSEQ multiplex PCR; TCRdb keeps only in-frame clonotypes and omits some of them. Among 200,000 to 300,000 clones, over 80% were seen once, and the ten largest hold 5% to 6.5%. The chain recombines TRBV7-9 with TRBJ2-7, with 7 bases lining up with TRBD1. This TCR was sampled from a middle-aged woman in good health and CMV-seropositive. What was sequenced was PBMCs. The CDR3 bases are TGTGCCAGCAGCCACCGGGACAGCAACTACGAGCAGTACTTC. As protein: CASSHRDSNYEQYF.